This T cell receptor (beta chain) was observed in a study of T and B cells in COVID-19 patients. About the research overall: The recovered patients had mostly mild to moderate COVID-19 with outpatient management. Of roughly 22 active-infection patients, 12 were critically ill with mechanical ventilation or extracorporeal membrane oxygenation.

The germline gives CDR1 SGHTA, CDR2 FQGNSA. CDR3 size: 15 residues. Trimming left V 0 bases short and J 3 bases short, with 9 bases between. Multiplex PCR with BIOMED2 TRB-A/B primer pools amplified TRB rearrangements. TCRdb re-called the multiplex PCR reads with MiXCR, one entry per CDR3 protein. The sample lists about 27,000 distinct CDR3 sequences, about 31% seen once, with around 1.6% in the top ten. TRB was amplified from roughly 250-500 ng of blood genomic DNA. Sequencing was performed on blood. The chain is built from TRBV7-2 and TRBJ1-5; D ambiguous. This TCR was sampled from a human donor who had recovered from COVID-19. CDR3 coding DNA: TGTGCCAGCAGCTTAGCCGGACTCCTCAATCAGCCCCAGCATTTT. Protein sequence: CASSLAGLLNQPQHF.